This T cell receptor beta chain appears in the sequencing data of a study of cytomegalovirus exposure and HLA in healthy donors. Study-wide results and caveats: A previous analysis found most TCR beta V segments productive roughly 87% or roughly 30% of the time. V segments that were indistinguishable, TRBV6-2 and TRBV6-3 among them, were omitted from analysis. Overall, approximately 150 TCR beta chains were annotated as cytomegalovirus-associated. As was reported, the HLA-A and HLA-B alleles of most subjects were accurately predicted from TCR beta sequences.

The CDR3 runs to 22 residues. Germline V gene lookup returns CDR1 LGHNA and CDR2 YSLEER. After removal of 0 bases from V and 2 bases from J, the junction contained 20 bases not matched to a gene. PCR employed 60 Vbeta and 13 Jbeta primers. Clones were sequenced by immunoSEQ multiplex PCR, and TCRdb holds only the in-frame ones, with some missing. This table has over 150,000 clones, more than 65% appearing once. A note on this clone: Its antigen is unidentified.

The sample was PBMCs. The sequence came from a woman between 45 and 60 years old in good health and CMV-seronegative. The V gene is TRBV4-3, the J gene TRBJ2-3; 10 bases map to TRBD2. The chain's CDR3 is CASSQDLSEASGSTVNTDTQYF. For the CDR3, the DNA is TGCGCCAGCAGCCAAGATTTAAGCGAGGCTAGCGGGAGCACGGTAAACACAGATACGCAGTATTTT.